Presented here are 8 T cell receptor beta chains from one specimen sequenced in a study of blood T cell repertoires in COVID-19. Profiled with immunoSEQ multiplex PCR; TCRdb holds only in-frame clones, not every one. The sample contains 63,000 or so clones, about 86% of which appear only once. Sequencing was done on a sample of peripheral blood. The receptors originated from a man in his 70s with active COVID-19.

The rearrangement links TRBV3-1 (or the pseudogene TRBV3-2) to TRBJ2-7, with D possibly being TRBD2 (6 bases). V gave up 4 bases and J gave up 2 bases, with 12 bases separating them. The CDR3 consists of 14 residues. Germline CDR1 is LGHDT and CDR2 is YNNKEL (reference sequence). The CDR3 loop reads CASSLPGVAYEQYF. The CDR3 DNA reads as TGTGCCAGCAGCCTACCGGGAGTAGCCTACGAGCAGTACTTC.

This clone was detected only once. The chain links TRBV7-2 to TRBJ1-2, with D maybe TRBD1 (6 bases). With 3 bases removed from V and 5 bases from J, the gap between germline ends came to 16 bases. The CDR3 covers 15 residues. Per germline, CDR1 SGHTA and CDR2 FQGNSA. The CDR3 region is CASSLGQGGGYGYTF. The CDR3 region has the DNA TGTGCCAGCAGCTTGGGGCAGGGAGGGGGTTATGGCTACACCTTC.

The gene calls are TRBV6-5 and TRBJ1-3, with D possibly matching TRBD1 (6 bases). This CDR3 region has 15 residues. Germline CDR1 reads MNHEY; CDR2 reads SVGAGI. V was trimmed by 7 bases and J by 0 bases, leaving 13 bases between them. CDR3 sequence: CASTLGGRSGNTIYF. CDR3 bases: TGTGCCAGCACCCTTGGGGGCCGCTCTGGAAACACCATATATTTT.

For the CDR3, the DNA is TGTGCCAGCAGTGAGGGGGCCTCCGGGACCCAGTACTTC. It translates to CASSEGASGTQYF. The V call is TRBV6-1, the J call TRBJ2-5; D perhaps matches TRBD1 (6 bases). This CDR3 spans 13 amino acids. Germline V gives CDR1 MNHNS, CDR2 SASEGT. With 3 bases removed from V and 7 bases from J, the gap between germline ends came to 12 bases.

V is TRBV5-6 and J is TRBJ2-5; tentative D call: TRBD1 (5 bases). Germline V gene data show CDR1 as SGHDT and CDR2 as YYEEEE. Trimming left V 0 bases short and J 0 bases short, with 6 bases between. The CDR3 runs 14 residues. The DNA of the CDR3 is TGTGCCAGCAGCTTGGGGGGCTACCAAGAGACCCAGTACTTC. Translating it yields CASSLGGYQETQYF.

This clone was detected only once. The rearrangement links TRBV7-3 to TRBJ2-5; possible D gene TRBD2, 5 bases. Between the trimmed V and J ends, which lost 5 bases and 7 bases, there was a span of 11 bases. Germline V gives CDR1 SGHTA, CDR2 FQGTGA. There are 12 residues in the CDR3. The CDR3 loop is CASSPTAGTQYF. CDR3 DNA: TGTGCCAGCAGCCCTACTGCGGGGACCCAGTACTTC.

CDR3 loop: CASSFMGGWNTEAFF. The CDR3, as DNA: TGTGCCAGCAGCTTTATGGGGGGATGGAACACTGAAGCTTTCTTT. The rearrangement uses TRBV7-8 and TRBJ1-1; D is perhaps TRBD1 (5 bases). Per the germline V gene, CDR1 is SGHVS and CDR2 is FQNEAQ. The CDR3 has 15 amino acids. Deletions cut 3 bases from V and 1 base from J, with 12 bases between.

The chain employs TRBV6-4 and TRBJ2-1; D uncertain. Trimming shortened V by 5 bases and J by 6 bases, and 11 bases separated the two germline ends. The germline CDR1 and CDR2 sequences are MRHNA and SNTAGT. The CDR3 has 13 amino acids. The chain's CDR3 is CASSPTRVNEQFF. DNA of the CDR3: TGTGCCAGCAGTCCCACCCGGGTCAATGAGCAGTTCTTC.